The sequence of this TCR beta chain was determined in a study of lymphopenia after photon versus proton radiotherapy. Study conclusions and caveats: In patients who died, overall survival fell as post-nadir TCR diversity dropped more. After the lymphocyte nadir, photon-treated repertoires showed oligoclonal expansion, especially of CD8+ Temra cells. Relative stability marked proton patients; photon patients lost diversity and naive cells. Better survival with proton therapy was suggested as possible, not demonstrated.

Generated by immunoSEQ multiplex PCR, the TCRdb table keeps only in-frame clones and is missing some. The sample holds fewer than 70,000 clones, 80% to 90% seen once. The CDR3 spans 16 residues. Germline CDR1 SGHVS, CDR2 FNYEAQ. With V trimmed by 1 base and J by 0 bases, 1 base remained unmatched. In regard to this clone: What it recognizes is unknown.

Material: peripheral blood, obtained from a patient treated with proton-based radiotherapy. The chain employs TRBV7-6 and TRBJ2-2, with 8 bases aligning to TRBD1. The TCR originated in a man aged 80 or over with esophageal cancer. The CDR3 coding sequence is TGTGCCAGCAGCTTAGGGACAGGGACGAACACCGGGGAGCTGTTTTTT. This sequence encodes CASSLGTGTNTGELFF. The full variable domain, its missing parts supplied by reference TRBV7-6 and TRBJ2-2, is GAGVSQSPRYKVTKRGQDVALRCDPISGHVSLYWYRQALGQGPEFLTYFNYEAQQDKSGLPNDRFSAERPEGSISTLTIQRTEQRDSAMYRCASSLGTGTNTGELFFGEGSRLTVL.